This T cell receptor (beta chain) originates from a study of vaccination effects on CD4 cells after COVID-19 (dated 2022 in TCRdb). Turning to the overall study: Each participant received two doses of an mRNA SARS-CoV-2 vaccine, either BNT162b2 or mRNA-1273. SARS-CoV-2 spike-specific CD4+ TCR repertoires from before and after mRNA vaccination were compared in COVID-19 convalescent patients and in infection-naive vaccine recipients. A total of 10 COVID-19 convalescent patients and several SARS-CoV-2-naive healthy vaccine recipients were included in the full study. In the study, cultures from other donors were sequenced using the Oncomine TCR Beta short-read assay on an Illumina iSeq 100. The investigation overall reported the following: Both infection-induced and vaccine-induced clones contracted markedly at late post-vaccination timepoints, which is consistent with waning T cell responses. In healthy vaccine recipients, vaccine-induced clones were almost all SARS-CoV-2 mono-reactive, with only 1 of 255 being cross-reactive with common cold coronaviruses. The study was limited by a small number of convalescent patients, and early post-infection timepoints were lacking.

The sample holds one count of this clone. Its cognate antigen has yet to be identified. Per-base qualities were not stored, and no clone one base away is much larger. For CDR1 and CDR2, the germline V gene lists MRHNA and SNTAGT. V is reduced by 3 bases and J by 3 bases, leaving a spacing of 5 bases between them. The CDR3 goes from the cysteine to the phenylalanine over 13 residues. CDR3 DNA only is kept here, 39 bases in frame from base 1. The library relied on the immunoSEQ multiplex PCR assay. TCR beta CDR3 sequencing was performed on DNA from the cultured, isolated CD4+ T cells. As for the original processing: Non-productive TCR sequences were removed, reads were trimmed to the CDR3 region, and CDR3s of at least 7 amino acids were retained. Antigen-specific clonotypes were identified using the MANAFEST web app by comparison of expansion in peptide wells against reference cultures. Positive clones required FDR<0.05 expansion versus reference and all other wells, odds ratio above 5, and frequency above 0.1% in two replicate wells. Clonotypes significantly expanded in SARS-CoV-2 spike wells and in at least one common cold coronavirus spike condition were defined as cross-reactive. Using the stringdist R package, CDR3 similarity was measured by Levenshtein distance, and unrooted trees were constructed with ape in R 3.6.1. Entries here come from immuneACCESS through TCRdb and include only in-frame sequences with V and J called. Some clones fail to appear in such tables; in the studies checked, an unresolved V gene covers under half of the shortfall, and the cause of the remainder is unknown. The DNA was the basis for D and trimming; V, J and clone size are from that table. This sample lists tens of thousands of clones; around 70% were detected once. In total, the top ten clones hold around 16% of the sample.

To identify antigen-specific CD4+ T cell clonotypes by their expansion, the ViraFEST assay first stimulated PBMC with viral peptide pools and then applied TCR sequencing. After about 10 days of culture, CD4+ T cells were isolated with the EasySep CD4+ T cell isolation kit. The absence of prior SARS-CoV-2 infection in healthy vaccine recipients was confirmed by negative nucleocapsid antibodies before and after vaccination. Approximately 2 million PBMC per well were cultured in IMDM with about 5.1% human AB serum, 8 to 10 IU/ml IL-2 and gentamicin, plus 10 ug/ml peptides. Half of the culture medium was replaced with fresh IL-2-containing medium on days 3 and 7. Unless noted otherwise, every peptide stimulation condition was cultured in triplicate wells. PBMC were separated from whole blood using Ficoll-Paque Plus gradient centrifugation and were then either cryopreserved at -140C or used fresh. The overlapping peptide pools covered the spike proteins of SARS-CoV-2 and of the common cold coronaviruses HCoV-NL63, HCoV-OC43 and HCoV-229E. Genomic DNA was extracted from cultured CD4+ T cells with the QIAamp micro DNA kit.

The sequences come from CD4+ T cells from PBMCs cultured with SARS-CoV-2 spike peptides, collected before COVID-19 vaccination. Per the publication, the cell subset or site label means: SARS-CoV-2 spike overlapping peptide pool stimulation. The origin of this receptor is a human donor who received a COVID-19 vaccine. The chain uses TRBV6-4 and TRBJ2-2; the D gene lacks a confident call. The sequenced DNA: TGTGCCAGCAGTGAAAGCGACACCGGGGAGCTGTTTTTT. The encoded protein is CASSESDTGELFF.